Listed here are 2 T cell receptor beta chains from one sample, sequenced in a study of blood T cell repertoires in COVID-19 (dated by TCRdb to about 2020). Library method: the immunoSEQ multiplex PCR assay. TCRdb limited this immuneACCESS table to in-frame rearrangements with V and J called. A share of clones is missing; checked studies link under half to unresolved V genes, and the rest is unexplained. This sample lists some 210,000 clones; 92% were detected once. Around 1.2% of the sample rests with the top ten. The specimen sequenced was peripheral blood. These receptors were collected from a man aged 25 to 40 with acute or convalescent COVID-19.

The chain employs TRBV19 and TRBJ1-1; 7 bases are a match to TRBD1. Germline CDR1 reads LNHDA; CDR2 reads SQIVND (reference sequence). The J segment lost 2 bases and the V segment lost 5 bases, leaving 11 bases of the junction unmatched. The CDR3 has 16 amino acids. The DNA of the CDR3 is TGTGCCAGTAGTGACGGTGAGGGGGCGGTAAACACTGAAGCTTTCTTT. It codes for CASSDGEGAVNTEAFF.

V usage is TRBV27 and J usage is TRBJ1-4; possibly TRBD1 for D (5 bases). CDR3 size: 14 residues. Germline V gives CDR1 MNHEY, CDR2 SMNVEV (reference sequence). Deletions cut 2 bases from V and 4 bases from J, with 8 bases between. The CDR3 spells CASSLRGFNEKLFF. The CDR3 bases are TGTGCCAGCAGTTTACGGGGGTTTAATGAAAAACTGTTTTTT.